This T cell receptor beta chain comes out of a study of T cell responses to AZD1222 COVID-19 vaccine. Across the study: Pooling was applied to second doses at about 4 or about 12 weeks. Findings and limits, study-wide: Rises in breadth and depth of Spike-specific TCRs came after two AZD1222 doses.

Comment on this clone: Antigen specificity is unknown.

This CDR3 contains 16 residues. CDR1 LNHDA and CDR2 SQIVND come from the germline V gene (reference sequence). The V and J ends lost 3 bases and 4 bases, in that order; junction bases with no gene match: 6. The assay was immunoSEQ multiplex PCR, and TCRdb's table has in-frame clones only and misses some. The sample shows about 150,000 clones, more than 85% of them seen only once. This chain links TRBV19 with TRBJ2-3; 11 bases align to TRBD2. The source of this sequence is an adult in good health. The sequencing here drew on peripheral blood, taken on day 0 of AZD1222 vaccination. CDR3 sequence: CASSISGTSGSDTQYF. The CDR3 DNA is TGTGCCAGTAGTATTTCAGGGACTAGCGGCTCAGATACGCAGTATTTT.